Sequencing of this T cell receptor (beta chain) was carried out in a study of molecular identifiers for immune sequencing clone quantification. TCRdb reprocessed the PCR reads via MiXCR and lists one record per CDR3 protein. The profile shows about half a million distinct CDR3 sequences, about a fifth of them singletons. This clonotype was observed at least ten times. Since the CDR3 does not end with the conserved phenylalanine or tryptophan, this likely comes from a read error. The limits of the CDR3 on the DNA are not certain, so only TCRdb's listed CDR3 is given. Material for sequencing was naive CD8+ T cells from blood, with Jurkat cell RNA spiked in. Subset in this sample: FACS-sorted CD8+CD4-CCR7+CD45RA+ naive T cells. This clonotype was sampled from a human donor in good health. Some libraries in this study had Jurkat cell RNA spiked in.

This CDR3 reads CSTPGDSP. The chain has TRBV29-1 and TRBJ2-3; TRBD1 is taken as the D call from the table, unchecked against the DNA. Germline-derived CDR1 and CDR2 are SQVTM and ANQGSEA. The CDR3 extends over 8 residues, inclusive of both ends.